Listed here are 16 T cell receptor beta chains from one sample, sequenced in a study of identifying expanded T cells in peripheral blood. TCRdb's table, derived via immunoSEQ multiplex PCR, lists solely in-frame clones and lacks some. The repertoire holds more than 95,000 clones, with around 84% as singletons. The sample consisted of blood. The source is a person aged 18 to 69 in good health.

The chain links TRBV21-1 to TRBJ2-3. TRBV21-1 is noted as a pseudogene. The CDR3 runs 14 residues. The CDR3 region has the DNA TGTGCCCCCCGAGAGCAGATTAGCACAGATACGCAGTATTTT. Translating gives CAPREQISTDTQYF.

The chain carries TRBV5-1 and TRBJ2-7; D gene ambiguous. Deletions cut 0 bases from V and 2 bases from J, with 6 bases between. This CDR3 has 13 amino acids. Germline V gene data show CDR1 as SGHRS and CDR2 as YFSETQ. CDR3 region: CASSLDRTYEQYF. CDR3 DNA sequence: TGCGCCAGCAGCTTGGACCGTACCTACGAGCAGTACTTC. The full variable domain, rest sourced from reference TRBV5-1 and TRBJ2-7, is KAGVTQTPRYLIKTRGQQVTLSCSPISGHRSVSWYQQTPGQGLQFLFEYFSETQRNKGNFPGRFSGRQFSNSRSEMNVSTLELGDSALYLCASSLDRTYEQYFGPGTRLTVT.

V gene TRBV4-3 combines with J gene TRBJ1-2, with no clear D. Germline CDR1 LGHNA, CDR2 YSLEER. The CDR3 has 18 amino acids. Deletions cut 2 bases from V and 3 bases from J, with 22 bases between. CDR3 amino acids: CASSQFLNLREADYGYTF. CDR3 DNA: TGCGCCAGCAGCCAATTTTTAAATCTTCGGGAGGCTGACTATGGCTACACCTTC.

The chain employs TRBV18 and TRBJ2-7; possibly TRBD1 for D (6 bases). This CDR3 spans 13 amino acids. With 6 bases removed from V and 7 bases from J, the gap between germline ends came to 16 bases. The germline V gene encodes CDR1 KGHSH and CDR2 LQKENI. DNA for the CDR3: TGTGCCAGCTCCGCCGACAGGCTGGGAGAGCAGTACTTC. Protein product: CASSADRLGEQYF.

The chain has TRBV5-4 and TRBJ1-1, with D hard to call. Germline values: CDR1 SGHNT, CDR2 YYREEE (reference sequence). With 2 bases removed from V and 0 bases from J, the gap between germline ends came to 11 bases. CDR3 length equals 15 residues. The DNA of the CDR3 is TGTGCCAGCAGCTTTATTGGGGAGATGAACACTGAAGCTTTCTTT. It encodes CASSFIGEMNTEAFF.

For this clone: At the DNA level, this CDR3 is encoded by other sequences in the same sample as well. The CDR3 DNA follows: TGTGCCAGCAGCCTAAACAATGAGCAGTTCTTC. Its translation is CASSLNNEQFF. The chain combines TRBV14 with TRBJ2-1; no reliable D call. V lost 4 bases, J lost 5 bases, and 3 bases lay in between. The CDR3 runs 11 residues. Germline V gives CDR1 SGHDN, CDR2 FVKESK.

This clone was recorded once. The V call is TRBV4-1, the J call TRBJ1-4, with D perhaps TRBD1 (6 bases). The CDR3 is 15 residues long. Germline V CDR1 and CDR2: MGHRA, YSYEKL. V was clipped by 4 bases and J by 4 bases, with 13 bases between them. CDR3 nucleotide sequence: TGCGCCAGCAGCCGTACCAGGGGATATAATGAAAAACTGTTTTTT. Amino acids: CASSRTRGYNEKLFF.

This clone occurred once. The chain has TRBV7-2 and TRBJ2-5; the D call may be TRBD1 or TRBD2 (6 bases each). V shed 5 bases and J shed 3 bases, with 13 bases lying between them. The CDR3 has 14 residues. Germline-derived CDR1 and CDR2 are SGHTA and FQGNSA. The CDR3 is CASSQIGGKETQYF. DNA for the CDR3: TGTGCCAGCAGCCAAATCGGGGGCAAAGAGACCCAGTACTTC. Looking up the rest from reference TRBV7-2 and TRBJ2-5 gives the full variable domain: GAGVSQSPSNKVTEKGKDVELRCDPISGHTALYWYRQSLGQGLEFLIYFQGNSAPDKSGLPSDRFSAERTGGSVSTLTIQRTQQEDSAVYLCASSQIGGKETQYFGPGTRLLVL.

The chain is built from TRBV5-4 and TRBJ1-2; the D is unclear. The length of the CDR3 is 14 residues. Germline CDR1 and CDR2: SGHNT and YYREEE (reference sequence). The ends were cut back, 1 base at V and 8 bases at J, with 15 bases in the middle. This CDR3 is CASSLYRVGNGYTF. CDR3 bases: TGTGCCAGCAGCTTGTATCGGGTCGGAAACGGCTACACCTTC.

This rearrangement joins TRBV4-1 to TRBJ2-1; no clear D. There are 12 residues in the CDR3. The V end was cut by 8 bases, the J end by 0 bases, with 5 bases between. From germline, CDR1 is MGHRA and CDR2 YSYEKL. CDR3 protein: CASGSSYNEQFF. The CDR3 nucleotides read TGCGCCAGCGGCAGCTCCTACAATGAGCAGTTCTTC.

The chain couples TRBV30 to TRBJ2-7; weak D call: TRBD2 (5 bases). This CDR3 region has 13 residues. Germline lookup yields CDR1 GTSNPN and CDR2 SVGIG (reference sequence). The V gene lost 0 bases and the J gene lost 2 bases, with 8 bases spanning the gap. CDR3 loop: CAWSVGAAYEQYF. DNA for the CDR3: TGTGCCTGGAGTGTAGGAGCGGCCTACGAGCAGTACTTC. Full variable domain (rest looked up from reference TRBV30 and TRBJ2-7): SQTIHQWPATLVQPVGSPLSLECTVEGTSNPNLYWYRQAAGRGLQLLFYSVGIGQISSEVPQNLSASRPQDRQFILSSKKLLLSDSGFYLCAWSVGAAYEQYFGPGTRLTVT.

The J gene is TRBJ1-1, the V gene TRBV25-1; D perhaps matches TRBD1 (6 bases). This CDR3 has 12 residues. Germline CDR1 and CDR2: MGHDK and SYGVNS. Trimming took off 8 bases at V and 5 bases at J, with 12 bases between the two ends. The CDR3 is CASWGAGTEAFF. Here the CDR3 DNA reads TGTGCCAGCTGGGGGGCGGGAACTGAAGCTTTCTTT.

The chain is built from TRBV9 and TRBJ1-6; 7 nucleotides agree with TRBD1. The J segment lost 9 bases and the V segment lost 0 bases, leaving 9 bases of the junction unmatched. There are 16 residues in the CDR3. Germline loops: CDR1 SGDLS, CDR2 YYNGEE. The CDR3 region has the DNA TGTGCCAGCAGCGTAGGGGGTGACAGGGTGGGTTCACCCCTCCACTTT. Translated, it gives CASSVGGDRVGSPLHF.

This clone has a handful of counts. This chain uses TRBV19 with TRBJ1-6; D unresolved. There are 14 residues in the CDR3. V was cut by 7 bases and J by 0 bases, with 7 bases left in between. CDR1 and CDR2 (germline): LNHDA, SQIVND (reference sequence). The CDR3 DNA reads as TGTGCCAGTACCTACAGCTCCTATAATTCACCCCTCCACTTT. Translated, it gives CASTYSSYNSPLHF.

The chain recombines TRBV19 with TRBJ2-7; the D is unclear. The germline gives CDR1 LNHDA, CDR2 SQIVND (reference sequence). This CDR3 contains 13 residues. V lost 3 bases, J lost 4 bases, and 10 bases lay in between. CDR3 sequence reads: CASSIQQTYEQYF. For the CDR3, the DNA is TGTGCCAGTAGTATCCAACAGACGTACGAGCAGTACTTC.

This clone came up a few times. V and J are TRBV2 and TRBJ1-1, with D perhaps TRBD1 (5 bases). This CDR3 contains 14 residues. Germline CDR1 and CDR2: SNHLY and FYNNEI. V was clipped by 8 bases and J by 4 bases, with 17 bases between them. The CDR3 sequence is CASSTRGDATEAFF. Here the CDR3 DNA reads TGTGCCAGCTCAACCCGAGGGGACGCCACTGAAGCTTTCTTT.